This TCR beta chain came from a study of CD8 T cells in Susac syndrome. This CDR3 spans 14 amino acids. The V and J ends lost 6 bases and 7 bases respectively, with 19 bases between them. Germline V gene sequence: CDR1 SGHAT, CDR2 FQNNGV. Whole-study results and caveats: The relatively small number of individuals in the TCR sequencing and HLA analysis was acknowledged by the study.

With respect to this clonotype: Its antigen is unknown.

An input of 0.5 to 1 ug of RNA was subjected to reverse transcription using random hexamers. Amplification of TCR beta CDR3 across 54 Vbeta and 13 Jbeta was performed with immunoSEQ multiplex PCR. One entry per CDR3 protein, called by TCRdb with MiXCR from the immunoSEQ multiplex PCR reads. The repertoire holds some 260,000 distinct CDR3 sequences, with roughly 85% as singletons. The multiple sclerosis control group consisted of treatment-naive patients whose relapsing-remitting disease, which was either stable or active, fulfilled revised McDonald criteria. Material: CD8+ T cells from PBMCs. The sequence was obtained from a human donor with multiple sclerosis. This chain uses TRBV11-2 with TRBJ2-7, with D perhaps TRBD1 (6 bases). The CDR3 coding sequence is TGTGCCAGCAGTCGCTCCGGGACACCCTTTGAGCAGTACTTC. Translating gives CASSRSGTPFEQYF.